Listed here are 14 T cell receptor beta chains from one sample, sequenced in a study of cytomegalovirus exposure and HLA in healthy donors. Researchers ran the PCR with 60 Vbeta and 13 Jbeta primers. Measured with immunoSEQ multiplex PCR; TCRdb has only the in-frame clones, and not every one. The sample has under 200,000 clones, about 70% seen once. The source material was PBMCs. All receptors derive from a woman in her late teens or twenties in good health and CMV-seropositive.

The CDR3 DNA is TGTGCCAGTAGATCCCGCGACAGGGTCGAGACCCAGTACTTC. Residues: CASRSRDRVETQYF. V and J are TRBV19 and TRBJ2-5; 7 bases match TRBD1. The CDR3 is 14 residues long. Germline lookup yields CDR1 LNHDA and CDR2 SQIVND (reference sequence). The V gene end was trimmed by 6 bases and the J gene end by 5 bases; junction bases not matched to a gene: 9.

The rearrangement joins TRBV19 to TRBJ2-1; maybe TRBD1 (5 bases). The CDR3 sequence is 15 residues long. Germline CDR1 reads LNHDA; CDR2 reads SQIVND (reference sequence). Trimming took off 9 bases at V and 5 bases at J, with 20 bases between the two ends. The CDR3 nucleotides read TGTGCCAGCAAAGCACGGCCAAGGGGCCACAATGAGCAGTTCTTC. This codes for CASKARPRGHNEQFF.

The chain uses TRBV5-1 and TRBJ2-1, with D hard to call. The CDR3 consists of 12 residues. Germline V gene lookup returns CDR1 SGHRS and CDR2 YFSETQ. V lost 2 bases, J lost 4 bases, and 4 bases lay in between. The CDR3 loop is CASSLEYNEQFF. The CDR3 DNA reads as TGCGCCAGCAGCTTAGAGTACAATGAGCAGTTCTTC.

On this clone itself: This specimen includes other DNA sequences encoding the same CDR3. This sequence joins TRBV14 and TRBJ1-1; no clear D gene. In germline, CDR1 is SGHDN, CDR2 FVKESK. V gave up 1 base and J gave up 1 base, with 4 bases separating them. The CDR3 loop spans 13 amino acids. CDR3 sequence (DNA): TGTGCCAGCAGCCAAGGACAGAACACTGAAGCTTTCTTT. Amino acids: CASSQGQNTEAFF.

The table lists this clone with a count of one. V is TRBV2 and J is TRBJ2-3, with TRBD2 matching over 13 bases. This CDR3 is 18 amino acids long. Per germline, CDR1 SNHLY and CDR2 FYNNEI. V shed 3 bases, J shed 5 bases, and the junction held 11 bases outside the gene matches. CDR3 DNA: TGTGCCAGCAGTGAGATATGGACTAGCGGGAGAGGGGGAGATACGCAGTATTTT. Its translation is CASSEIWTSGRGGDTQYF.

In this sample, this clone turned up a few times. CDR3 protein: CASILAGTGILPTTNEKLFF. In DNA form, the CDR3 reads TGTGCCAGCATCCTAGCCGGGACAGGGATTTTACCCACCACTAATGAAAAACTGTTTTTT. The V gene is TRBV2, the J gene TRBJ1-4, with 9 bases aligning to TRBD1. The CDR3 sequence is 20 residues long. CDR1 is SNHLY, CDR2 FYNNEI, per germline. Trimming at V came to 7 bases and at J to 2 bases, leaving 20 bases not matched to a gene.

This clone appeared a few times. The CDR3 sequence: CASSQNPGGLNTEAFF. The CDR3 DNA is TGCGCCAGCAGCCAGAACCCGGGGGGTTTGAACACTGAAGCTTTCTTT. The rearrangement links TRBV4-3 to TRBJ1-1, with D possibly being TRBD1 (5 bases). Per the germline V gene, CDR1 is LGHNA and CDR2 is YSLEER. Deletions cut 3 bases from V and 0 bases from J, with 14 bases between. The CDR3 sequence is 16 residues long.

The chain's CDR3 is CASSYAQGRQETQYF. CDR3 DNA: TGTGCCAGCAGCTACGCCCAGGGGCGTCAAGAGACCCAGTACTTC. The chain carries TRBV7-2 and TRBJ2-5; a weak D match, TRBD1 (6 bases). This CDR3 is 15 amino acids long. The V gene's germline CDR1 is SGHTA and CDR2 FQGNSA. Trimming left V 4 bases short and J 2 bases short, with 14 bases between.

The chain couples TRBV10-3 to TRBJ2-3; 14 bases are shared with TRBD2. The CDR3 spans 16 residues. The V segment lost 6 bases and the J segment 4 bases; nucleotides outside the gene matches: 6. The germline CDR1 and CDR2 sequences are ENHRY and SYGVKD. In DNA, the CDR3 is TGTGCCATCAGGGGACTAGCGGGAGTTCTTGCAGATACGCAGTATTTT. Translating it yields CAIRGLAGVLADTQYF.

The chain combines TRBV4-2 with TRBJ2-7; maybe TRBD2 (5 bases). The CDR3 has 15 amino acids. V lost 4 bases, J lost 0 bases, and 13 bases lay in between. The V gene's germline CDR1 is LGHNA and CDR2 YNFKEQ. The CDR3 loop reads CASSPGGFNSYEQYF. CDR3 coding DNA: TGTGCCAGCAGCCCCGGAGGTTTTAACTCCTACGAGCAGTACTTC.

CDR3 nucleotide sequence: TGCGCCAGCAGCTTGGAGGGCGGGATAGAAGCTTTCTTT. Its translation is CASSLEGGIEAFF. V is TRBV5-1 and J is TRBJ1-1; the D is unclear. V lost 0 bases and J 8 bases, leaving 11 bases between the germline ends. The length of the CDR3 is 13 residues. Germline V CDR1 and CDR2: SGHRS, YFSETQ.

This chain joins TRBV29-1 and TRBJ2-5, with 8 bases matching TRBD1. Matching the DNA end better, TRBJ2-7 makes the J call doubtful. This CDR3 spans 16 amino acids. Germline V gene data show CDR1 as SQVTM and CDR2 as ANQGSEA. As DNA, the CDR3 is TGCAGCGTTGAAGGGTGGGAAGACAGGGGCCACTACGAGCAGTACTTC. This sequence encodes CSVEGWEDRGHYEQYF.

J is TRBJ2-2 and V is TRBV4-1; D is possibly TRBD2 (6 bases). The germline V gene encodes CDR1 MGHRA and CDR2 YSYEKL. CDR3 length: 14 amino acids. V lost 1 base, J lost 7 bases, and 10 bases lay in between. CDR3 in amino acids: CASSQVGAGGELFF. CDR3 nucleotides: TGCGCCAGCAGCCAAGTAGGAGCGGGCGGGGAGCTGTTTTTT.

A few counts support this clone. The V call is TRBV5-1, the J call TRBJ1-4, with no clear D. Germline CDR1 reads SGHRS; CDR2 reads YFSETQ. V dropped 5 bases and J dropped 3 bases, with 11 bases sitting between them. The CDR3 runs to 14 residues. The CDR3 sequence is CASSHDGANEKLFF. The CDR3, as DNA: TGCGCCAGCAGTCATGACGGAGCTAATGAAAAACTGTTTTTT.